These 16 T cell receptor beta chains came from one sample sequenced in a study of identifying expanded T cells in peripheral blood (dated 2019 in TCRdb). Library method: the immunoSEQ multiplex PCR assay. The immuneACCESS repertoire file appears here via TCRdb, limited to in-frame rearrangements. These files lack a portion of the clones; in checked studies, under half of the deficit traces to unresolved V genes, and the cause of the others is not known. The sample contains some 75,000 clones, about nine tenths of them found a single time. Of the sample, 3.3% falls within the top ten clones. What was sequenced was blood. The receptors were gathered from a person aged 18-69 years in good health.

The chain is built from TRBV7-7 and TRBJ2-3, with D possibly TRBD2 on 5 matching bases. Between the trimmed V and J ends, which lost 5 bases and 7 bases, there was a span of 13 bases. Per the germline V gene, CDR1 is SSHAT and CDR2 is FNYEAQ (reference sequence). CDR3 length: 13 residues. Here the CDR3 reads CASSASGENTQYF. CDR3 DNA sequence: TGTGCCAGCAGCGCCAGTGGGGAGAATACGCAGTATTTT.

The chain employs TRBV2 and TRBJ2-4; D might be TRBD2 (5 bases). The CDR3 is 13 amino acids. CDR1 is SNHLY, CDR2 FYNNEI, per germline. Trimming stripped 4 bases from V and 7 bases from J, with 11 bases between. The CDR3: CASSAGRENIQYF. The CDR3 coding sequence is TGTGCCAGCAGTGCGGGGAGAGAGAACATTCAGTACTTC.

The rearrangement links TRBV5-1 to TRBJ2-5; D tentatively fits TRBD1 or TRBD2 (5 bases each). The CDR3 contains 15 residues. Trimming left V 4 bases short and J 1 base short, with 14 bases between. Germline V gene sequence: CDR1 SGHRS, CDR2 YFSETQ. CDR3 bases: TGCGCCAGCAGCGTCTACGGGACGGCCCAAGAGACCCAGTACTTC. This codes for CASSVYGTAQETQYF.

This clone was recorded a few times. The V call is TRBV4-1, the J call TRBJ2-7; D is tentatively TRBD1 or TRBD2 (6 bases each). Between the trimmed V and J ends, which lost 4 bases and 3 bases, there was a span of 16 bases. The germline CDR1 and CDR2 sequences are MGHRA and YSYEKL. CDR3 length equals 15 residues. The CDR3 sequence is CASSPGGGSFYEQYF. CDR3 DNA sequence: TGCGCCAGCAGCCCCGGAGGGGGTTCGTTCTACGAGCAGTACTTC.

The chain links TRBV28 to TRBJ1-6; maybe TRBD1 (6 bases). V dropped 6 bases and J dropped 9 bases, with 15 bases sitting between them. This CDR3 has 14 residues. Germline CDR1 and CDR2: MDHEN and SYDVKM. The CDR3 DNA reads TGTGCCAGCAGCCCTACAGGGTACGGTTCACCCCTCCACTTT. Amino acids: CASSPTGYGSPLHF.

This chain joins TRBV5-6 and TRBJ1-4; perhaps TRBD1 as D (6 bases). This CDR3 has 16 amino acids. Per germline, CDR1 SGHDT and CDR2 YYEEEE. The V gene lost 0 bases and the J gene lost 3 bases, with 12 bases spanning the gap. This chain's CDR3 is CASSLVRGGPNEKLFF. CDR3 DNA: TGTGCCAGCAGCTTGGTCAGGGGCGGGCCTAATGAAAAACTGTTTTTT.

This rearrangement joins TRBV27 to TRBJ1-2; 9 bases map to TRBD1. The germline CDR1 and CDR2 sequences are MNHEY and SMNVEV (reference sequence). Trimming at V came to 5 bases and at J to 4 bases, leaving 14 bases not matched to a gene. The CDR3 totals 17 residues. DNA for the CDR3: TGTGCCAGCAGTATCACAGGGGGCGCAAGGGGAGTCTATGGCTACACCTTC. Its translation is CASSITGGARGVYGYTF.

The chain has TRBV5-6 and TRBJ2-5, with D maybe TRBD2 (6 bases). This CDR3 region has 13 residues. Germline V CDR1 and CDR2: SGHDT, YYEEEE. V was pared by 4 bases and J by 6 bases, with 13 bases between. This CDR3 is CASSLGLIKTQYF. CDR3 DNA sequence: TGTGCCAGCAGCCTCGGACTAATCAAGACCCAGTACTTC.

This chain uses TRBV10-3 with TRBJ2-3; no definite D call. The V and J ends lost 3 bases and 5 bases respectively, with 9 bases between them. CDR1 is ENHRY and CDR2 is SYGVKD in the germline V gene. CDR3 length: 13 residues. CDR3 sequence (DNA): TGTGCCATCAGTGATTATGGAGAAGATACGCAGTATTTT. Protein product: CAISDYGEDTQYF.

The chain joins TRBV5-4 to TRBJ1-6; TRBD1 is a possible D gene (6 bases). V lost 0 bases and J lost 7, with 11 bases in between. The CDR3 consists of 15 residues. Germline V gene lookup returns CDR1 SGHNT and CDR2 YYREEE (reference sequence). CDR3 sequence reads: CASSLDRAGNSPLHF. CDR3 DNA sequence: TGTGCCAGCAGCTTGGACAGGGCTGGGAATTCACCCCTCCACTTT.

The CDR3 DNA follows: TGTGCCAGCGCGACAGGAGGCACAGATACGCAGTATTTT. Its protein product is CASATGGTDTQYF. The chain combines TRBV2 with TRBJ2-3; D possibly corresponds to TRBD1 (6 bases). Trimming removed 8 bases at V and 1 base at J, with 10 bases between. From germline, CDR1 is SNHLY and CDR2 FYNNEI. The CDR3 runs 13 residues.

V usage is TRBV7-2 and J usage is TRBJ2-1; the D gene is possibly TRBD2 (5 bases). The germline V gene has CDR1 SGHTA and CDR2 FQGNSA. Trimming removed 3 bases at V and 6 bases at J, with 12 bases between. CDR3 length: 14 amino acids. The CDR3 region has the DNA TGTGCCAGCAGCTTGACTAAGATCTCCAATGAGCAGTTCTTC. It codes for CASSLTKISNEQFF.

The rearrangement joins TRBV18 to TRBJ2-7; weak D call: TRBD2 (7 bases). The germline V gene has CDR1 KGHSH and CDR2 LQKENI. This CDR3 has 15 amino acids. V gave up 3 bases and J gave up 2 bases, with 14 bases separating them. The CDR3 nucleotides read TGTGCCAGCTCACCGGGAAGGGAGGGGGCCTACGAGCAGTACTTC. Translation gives CASSPGREGAYEQYF.

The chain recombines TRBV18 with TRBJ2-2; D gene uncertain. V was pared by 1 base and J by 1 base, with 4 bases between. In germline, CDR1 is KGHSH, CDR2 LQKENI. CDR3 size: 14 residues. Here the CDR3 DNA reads TGTGCCAGCTCACCACGCCTGAACACCGGGGAGCTGTTTTTT. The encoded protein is CASSPRLNTGELFF. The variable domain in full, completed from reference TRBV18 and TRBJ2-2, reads NAGVMQNPRHLVRRRGQEARLRCSPMKGHSHVYWYRQLPEEGLKFMVYLQKENIIDESGMPKERFSAEFPKEGPSILRIQQVVRGDSAAYFCASSPRLNTGELFFGEGSRLTVL.

The DNA for the CDR3 is TGTGCCAGCAGCTTTCAGGGGAGCTCCTACGAGCAGTACTTC. It yields the protein CASSFQGSSYEQYF. The chain couples TRBV7-9 to TRBJ2-7, with a possible D match to TRBD1 (6 bases). The CDR3 runs to 14 residues. Trimming took off 3 bases at V and 0 bases at J, with 9 bases between the two ends. The germline CDR1 and CDR2 sequences are SEHNR and FQNEAQ (reference sequence).

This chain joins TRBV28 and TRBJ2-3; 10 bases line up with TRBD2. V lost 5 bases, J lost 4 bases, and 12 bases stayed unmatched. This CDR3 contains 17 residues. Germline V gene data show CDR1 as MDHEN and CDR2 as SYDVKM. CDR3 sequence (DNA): TGTGCCAGCAGTGTTTCAGGGCCCCTAGCGGGGGCAGATACGCAGTATTTT. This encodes CASSVSGPLAGADTQYF. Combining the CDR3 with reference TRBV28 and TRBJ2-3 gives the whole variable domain DVKVTQSSRYLVKRTGEKVFLECVQDMDHENMFWYRQDPGLGLRLIYFSYDVKMKEKGDIPEGYSVSREKKERFSLILESASTNQTSMYLCASSVSGPLAGADTQYFGPGTRLTVL.